The entry below gives a single TCR beta chain sequence along with its context. Its antigen is not known. Trimming cost V 6 bases and J 4 bases; bases outside gene matches: 11. CDR1 is LNHDA and CDR2 is SQIVND in the germline V gene (reference sequence). The CDR3 sequence is 17 residues long. The sample belongs to a study of a mutant IDH1 vaccine in newly diagnosed glioma. Across the whole study: The study started vaccination 4-6 weeks after radiotherapy alone, or with temozolomide cycles. Radiotherapy, temozolomide, or both had been given previously, and both were given to most.

Time point indicated: week 23, last vaccination. Doses of 300 ug of mutant IDH1 20-mer peptide were given with topical imiquimod. General observations from the study: Shifts in the top peripheral T cell clonotypes seemed unrelated to pseudoprogression.

Profiled with immunoSEQ multiplex PCR; TCRdb holds only in-frame clones, not every one. The sample shows tens of thousands of clones, 80% to 90% of them seen only once. The chain employs TRBV19 and TRBJ1-3; TRBD1 agrees at 11 bases. The input for sequencing was PBMCs, taken from a glioma patient whose treatment included an IDH1 peptide vaccine. This clonotype originated in a woman between 40 and 50 years old with glioma. Some clones in this sample may be carry-over from other donors' samples. The CDR3 DNA is TGTGCCAGTAGCCTGTTAGGACAGGGGGCTTCGGGAAACACCATATATTTT. Its translation: CASSLLGQGASGNTIYF.